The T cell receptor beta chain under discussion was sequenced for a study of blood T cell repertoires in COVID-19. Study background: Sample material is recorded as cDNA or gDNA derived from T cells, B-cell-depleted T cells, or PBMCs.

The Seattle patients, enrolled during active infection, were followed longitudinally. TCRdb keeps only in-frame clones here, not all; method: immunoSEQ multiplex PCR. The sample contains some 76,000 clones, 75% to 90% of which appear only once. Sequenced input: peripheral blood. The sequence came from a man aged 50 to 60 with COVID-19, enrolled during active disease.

CDR3: CASSPLRTGGNSPLHF. The CDR3 DNA follows: TGTGCCAGCTCACCCCTACGGACAGGGGGTAATTCACCCCTCCACTTT. The genes are TRBV18 and TRBJ1-6; 10 nucleotides agree with TRBD1. The V segment lost 3 bases and the J segment 6 bases; nucleotides outside the gene matches: 5. This CDR3 spans 16 amino acids. The germline V gene has CDR1 KGHSH and CDR2 LQKENI.